The sequence of this T cell receptor (beta chain) was determined in a study of shared clonotypes between healthy human individuals. This table comes from immunoSEQ multiplex PCR, and its TCRdb copy is limited to in-frame clones, with some not included. The table lists 600,000 to 750,000 clones, about 78% of them singletons, with around 2% in the top ten. The germline CDR1 and CDR2 sequences are MGHDK and SYGVNS. Deletions cut 2 bases from V and 4 bases from J, with 11 bases between. The CDR3 length is 14 residues. The receptor comes from a woman in her twenties or thirties in good health. This rearrangement joins TRBV25-1 to TRBJ1-1; D gene ambiguous. Sequencing input: memory CD4+ T cells sorted from blood. Subset here: CD45RA-negative fraction. CDR3 sequence: CASSESQAGTEAFF. For the CDR3, the DNA is TGTGCCAGCAGTGAAAGCCAGGCGGGCACTGAAGCTTTCTTT.